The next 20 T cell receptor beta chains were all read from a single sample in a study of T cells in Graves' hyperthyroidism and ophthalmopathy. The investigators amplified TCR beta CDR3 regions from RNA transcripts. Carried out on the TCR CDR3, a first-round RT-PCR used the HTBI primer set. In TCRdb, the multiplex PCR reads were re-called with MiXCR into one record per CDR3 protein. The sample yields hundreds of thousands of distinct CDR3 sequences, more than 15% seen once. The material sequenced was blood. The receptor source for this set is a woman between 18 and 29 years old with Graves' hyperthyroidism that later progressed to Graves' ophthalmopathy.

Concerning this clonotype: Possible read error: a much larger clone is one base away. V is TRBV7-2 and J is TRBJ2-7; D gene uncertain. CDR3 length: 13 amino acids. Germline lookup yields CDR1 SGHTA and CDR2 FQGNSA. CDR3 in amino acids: CANSLVLSNEQYF. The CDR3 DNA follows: TGTGCCAACAGCTTAGTTCTGAGCAACGAGCAGTACTTC.

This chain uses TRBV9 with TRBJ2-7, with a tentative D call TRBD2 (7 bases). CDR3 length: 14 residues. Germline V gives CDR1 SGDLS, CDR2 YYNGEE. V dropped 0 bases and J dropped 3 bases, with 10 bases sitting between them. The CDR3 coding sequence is TGTGCCAGCAGCGTAGAGGGGGGGTTCTACGAGCAGTACTTC. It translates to CASSVEGGFYEQYF.

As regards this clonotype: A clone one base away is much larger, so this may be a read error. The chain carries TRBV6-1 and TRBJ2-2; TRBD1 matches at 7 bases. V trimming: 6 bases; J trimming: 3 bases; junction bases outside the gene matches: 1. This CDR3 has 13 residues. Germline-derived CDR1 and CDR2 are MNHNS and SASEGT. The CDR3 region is CASRDRYTGELFF. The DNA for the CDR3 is TGTGCCAGCAGGGACAGGTACACCGGGGAGCTGTTTTTT.

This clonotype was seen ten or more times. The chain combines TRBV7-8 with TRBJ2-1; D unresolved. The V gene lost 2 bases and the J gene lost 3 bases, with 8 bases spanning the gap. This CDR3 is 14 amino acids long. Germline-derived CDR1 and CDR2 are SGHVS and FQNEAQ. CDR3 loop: CASSLLVSYNEQFF. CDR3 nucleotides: TGTGCCAGCAGCTTACTAGTAAGCTACAATGAGCAGTTCTTC.

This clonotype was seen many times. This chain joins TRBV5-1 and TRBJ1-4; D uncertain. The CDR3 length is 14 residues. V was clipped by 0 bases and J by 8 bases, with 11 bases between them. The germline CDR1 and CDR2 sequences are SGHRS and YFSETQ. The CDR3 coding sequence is TGCGCCAGCAGCTTGGGGCCAGGTGACGAAAAACTGTTTTTT. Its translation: CASSLGPGDEKLFF.

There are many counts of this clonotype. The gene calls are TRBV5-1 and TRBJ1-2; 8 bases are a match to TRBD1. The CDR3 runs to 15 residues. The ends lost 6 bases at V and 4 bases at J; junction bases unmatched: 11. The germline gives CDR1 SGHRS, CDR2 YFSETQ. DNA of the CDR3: TGCGCCAGCAAATCCACAGGGGGTAGAATCTATGGCTACACCTTC. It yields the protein CASKSTGGRIYGYTF. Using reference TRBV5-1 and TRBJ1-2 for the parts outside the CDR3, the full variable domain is KAGVTQTPRYLIKTRGQQVTLSCSPISGHRSVSWYQQTPGQGLQFLFEYFSETQRNKGNFPGRFSGRQFSNSRSEMNVSTLELGDSALYLCASKSTGGRIYGYTFGSGTRLTVV.

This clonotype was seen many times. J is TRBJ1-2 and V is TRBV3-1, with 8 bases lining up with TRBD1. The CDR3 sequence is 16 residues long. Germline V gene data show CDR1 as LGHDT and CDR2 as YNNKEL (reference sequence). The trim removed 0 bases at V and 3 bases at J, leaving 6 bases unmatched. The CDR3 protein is CASSQDGGQGYYGYTF. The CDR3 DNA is TGTGCCAGCAGCCAAGATGGCGGACAGGGATACTATGGCTACACCTTC.

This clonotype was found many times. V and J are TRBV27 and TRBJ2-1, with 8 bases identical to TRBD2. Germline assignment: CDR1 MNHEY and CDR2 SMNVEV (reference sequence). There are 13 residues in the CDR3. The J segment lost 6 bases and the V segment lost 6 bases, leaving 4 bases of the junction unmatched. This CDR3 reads CASSGRGGNEQFF. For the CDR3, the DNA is TGTGCCAGCAGCGGGAGGGGCGGCAATGAGCAGTTCTTC.

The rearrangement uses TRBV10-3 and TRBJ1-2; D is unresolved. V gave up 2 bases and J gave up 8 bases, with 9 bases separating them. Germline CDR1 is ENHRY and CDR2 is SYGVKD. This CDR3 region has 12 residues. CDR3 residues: CAISEGVAGYTF. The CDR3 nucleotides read TGTGCCATCAGTGAGGGGGTTGCAGGCTACACCTTC.

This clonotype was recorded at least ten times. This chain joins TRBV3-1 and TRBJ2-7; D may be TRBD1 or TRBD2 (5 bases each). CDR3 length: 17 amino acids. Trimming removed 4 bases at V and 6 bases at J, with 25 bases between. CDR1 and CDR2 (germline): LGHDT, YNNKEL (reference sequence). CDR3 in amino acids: CASSRVSWGFSEFEQYF. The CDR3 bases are TGTGCCAGCAGCCGAGTTTCCTGGGGGTTCAGCGAATTCGAGCAGTACTTC.

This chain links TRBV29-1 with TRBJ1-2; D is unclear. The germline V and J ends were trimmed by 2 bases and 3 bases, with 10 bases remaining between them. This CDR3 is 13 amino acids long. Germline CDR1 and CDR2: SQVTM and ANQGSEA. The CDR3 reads CSVEIRPDYGYTF. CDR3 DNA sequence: TGCAGCGTTGAAATTCGGCCGGACTATGGCTACACCTTC.

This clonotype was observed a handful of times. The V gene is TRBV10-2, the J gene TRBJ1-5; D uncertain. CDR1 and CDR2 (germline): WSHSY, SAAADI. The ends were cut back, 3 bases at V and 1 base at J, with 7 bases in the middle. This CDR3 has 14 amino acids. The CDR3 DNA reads TGCGCCAGCAGTGAAAGTTTCAGCAATCAGCCCCAGCATTTT. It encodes CASSESFSNQPQHF.

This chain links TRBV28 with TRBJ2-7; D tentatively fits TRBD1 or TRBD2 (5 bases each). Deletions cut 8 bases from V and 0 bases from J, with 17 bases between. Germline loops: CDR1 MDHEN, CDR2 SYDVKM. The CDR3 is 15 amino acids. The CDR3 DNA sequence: TGTGCCAGCGGTTCACTGGGGGTTAGCTCCTACGAGCAGTACTTC. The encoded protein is CASGSLGVSSYEQYF.

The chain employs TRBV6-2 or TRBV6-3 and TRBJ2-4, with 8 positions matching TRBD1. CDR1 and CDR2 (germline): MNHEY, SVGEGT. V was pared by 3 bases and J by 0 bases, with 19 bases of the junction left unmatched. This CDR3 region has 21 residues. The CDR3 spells CASSYGQGALSDGGAKNIQYF. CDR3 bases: TGTGCCAGCAGTTATGGTCAGGGGGCACTTTCAGATGGAGGAGCCAAAAACATTCAGTACTTC.

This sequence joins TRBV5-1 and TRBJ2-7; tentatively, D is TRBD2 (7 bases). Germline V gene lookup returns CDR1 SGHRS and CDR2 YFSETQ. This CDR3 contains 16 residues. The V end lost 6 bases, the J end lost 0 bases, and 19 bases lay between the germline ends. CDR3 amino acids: CASKGGLAASSYEQYF. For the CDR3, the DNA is TGCGCCAGCAAAGGGGGGCTAGCGGCGAGCTCCTACGAGCAGTACTTC. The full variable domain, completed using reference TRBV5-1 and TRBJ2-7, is KAGVTQTPRYLIKTRGQQVTLSCSPISGHRSVSWYQQTPGQGLQFLFEYFSETQRNKGNFPGRFSGRQFSNSRSEMNVSTLELGDSALYLCASKGGLAASSYEQYFGPGTRLTVT.

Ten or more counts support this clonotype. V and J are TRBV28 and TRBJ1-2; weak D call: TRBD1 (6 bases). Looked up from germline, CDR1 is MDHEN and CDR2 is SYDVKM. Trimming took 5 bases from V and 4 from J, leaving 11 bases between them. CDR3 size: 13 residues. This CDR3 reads CASSKGQTYGYTF. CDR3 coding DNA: TGTGCCAGCAGTAAAGGACAGACCTATGGCTACACCTTC.

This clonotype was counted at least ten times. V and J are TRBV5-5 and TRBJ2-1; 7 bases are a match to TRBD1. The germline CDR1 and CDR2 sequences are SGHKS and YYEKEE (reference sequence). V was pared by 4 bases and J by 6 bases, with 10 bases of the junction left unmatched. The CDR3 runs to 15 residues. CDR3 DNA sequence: TGTGCCAGCAGCCCGCGACAGGGAAGGGGCAATGAGCAGTTCTTC. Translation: CASSPRQGRGNEQFF.

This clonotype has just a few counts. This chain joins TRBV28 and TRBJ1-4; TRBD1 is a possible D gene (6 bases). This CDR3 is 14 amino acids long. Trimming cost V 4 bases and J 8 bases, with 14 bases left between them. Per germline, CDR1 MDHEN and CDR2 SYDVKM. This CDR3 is CASSSPGAMEKLFF. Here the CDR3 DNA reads TGTGCCAGCAGTTCCCCGGGGGCAATGGAAAAACTGTTTTTT.

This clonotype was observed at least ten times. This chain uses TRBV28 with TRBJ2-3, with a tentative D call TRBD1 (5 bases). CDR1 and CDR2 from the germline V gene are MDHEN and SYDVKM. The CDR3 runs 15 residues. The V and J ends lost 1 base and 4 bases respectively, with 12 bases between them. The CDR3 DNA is TGTGCCAGCAGTTTATTCGCAGGGTCTCCAGATACGCAGTATTTT. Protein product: CASSLFAGSPDTQYF.

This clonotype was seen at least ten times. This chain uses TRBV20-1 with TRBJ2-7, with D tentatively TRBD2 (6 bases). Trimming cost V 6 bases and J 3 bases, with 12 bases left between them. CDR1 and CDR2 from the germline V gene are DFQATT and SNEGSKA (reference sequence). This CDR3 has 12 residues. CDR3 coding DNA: TGCAGTGCCCCGGGACTTTACTACGAGCAGTACTTC. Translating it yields CSAPGLYYEQYF.